A selection of T cell receptor beta chains follows, all from one sample in a study of T cells in Graves' hyperthyroidism and ophthalmopathy. Each CDR3 protein gets one entry after TCRdb re-called the multiplex PCR reads with MiXCR. The table includes around 350,000 distinct CDR3 sequences, 15% to 20% detected once. The source material was blood. Receptors originate from a woman under 30 with Graves' hyperthyroidism. Both conserved end residues are part of each CDR3. The order of the fields is J gene, D gene, V gene, clone size, CDR3 protein, CDR3 DNA. D genes are given only for firm matches. Clone size appears in some rows only: once, few, many, or a class for an expanded clone.

j_call: TRBJ1-2
d_call: NA
v_call: TRBV6-5
clone_size: many
cdr3_aa: CASSPSRRDYGYTF
cdr3_nt: TGTGCCAGCAGTCCCTCAAGAAGGGACTATGGCTACACCTTC

j_call: TRBJ2-2
d_call: NA
v_call: TRBV7-2
clone_size: many
cdr3_aa: CASSAVLFSPGELFF
cdr3_nt: TGTGCCAGCAGCGCCGTGCTGTTCAGTCCGGGGGAGCTGTTTTTT

j_call: TRBJ2-2
d_call: NA
v_call: TRBV19
clone_size: few
cdr3_aa: CASSITGAGELFF
cdr3_nt: TGTGCCAGTAGTATAACGGGGGCCGGGGAGCTGTTTTTT

j_call: TRBJ1-5
d_call: NA
v_call: TRBV7-3
clone_size: many
cdr3_aa: CASSLAHRADSNQPQHF
cdr3_nt: TGTGCCAGCAGCTTGGCCCATAGAGCTGATAGCAATCAGCCCCAGCATTTT

j_call: TRBJ1-1
d_call: TRBD1
v_call: TRBV2
clone_size: many
cdr3_aa: CASRPRQGLTTEAFF
cdr3_nt: TGTGCCAGCAGGCCTAGACAGGGTCTAACGACTGAAGCTTTCTTT

j_call: TRBJ2-7
d_call: NA
v_call: TRBV18
clone_size: many
cdr3_aa: CASSPMRGLSYEQYF
cdr3_nt: TGTGCCAGCTCACCTATGAGGGGTCTCTCCTACGAGCAGTACTTC

j_call: TRBJ1-1
d_call: NA
v_call: TRBV2
clone_size: many
cdr3_aa: CASRHRAGRTEAFF
cdr3_nt: TGTGCCAGCAGGCACAGGGCAGGTAGAACTGAAGCTTTCTTT

j_call: TRBJ2-2
d_call: TRBD2
v_call: TRBV12-3/TRBV12-4
clone_size: many
cdr3_aa: CASRQRGDGELFF
cdr3_nt: TGTGCCAGCAGGCAGCGGGGGGACGGGGAGCTGTTTTTT

j_call: TRBJ1-1
d_call: NA
v_call: TRBV6-1
clone_size: many
cdr3_aa: CASSDRGDTEAFF
cdr3_nt: TGTGCCAGCAGTGACAGAGGAGACACTGAAGCTTTCTTT

j_call: TRBJ1-1
d_call: NA
v_call: TRBV6-1
clone_size: many
cdr3_aa: CATGVGNTEAFF
cdr3_nt: TGTGCCACCGGGGTGGGGAACACTGAAGCTTTCTTT

j_call: TRBJ1-2
d_call: NA
v_call: TRBV6-1
clone_size: few
cdr3_aa: CASLRGLPNYGYTF
cdr3_nt: TGTGCCAGCCTCCGGGGTCTCCCGAACTATGGCTACACCTTC

j_call: TRBJ2-4
d_call: TRBD2
v_call: TRBV5-4
clone_size: NA
cdr3_aa: CASSHKREIAKNIKYF
cdr3_nt: TGTGCCAGCAGCCACAAGCGGGAGATCGCCAAAAACATTAAGTACTTC

j_call: TRBJ2-5
d_call: TRBD2
v_call: TRBV6-1
clone_size: NA
cdr3_aa: CASNLGTSGAETQYF
cdr3_nt: TGTGCCAGCAATCTCGGGACTAGCGGGGCAGAGACCCAGTACTTC

j_call: TRBJ1-6
d_call: TRBD1
v_call: TRBV27
clone_size: NA
cdr3_aa: CASGIQGVYNSPLHF
cdr3_nt: TGTGCCAGCGGGATACAGGGGGTCTATAATTCACCCCTCCACTTT

j_call: TRBJ2-3
d_call: NA
v_call: TRBV6-1
clone_size: many
cdr3_aa: CASRGGGGEDTQYF
cdr3_nt: TGTGCCAGCAGGGGAGGAGGGGGTGAGGATACGCAGTATTTT

j_call: TRBJ2-5
d_call: NA
v_call: TRBV11-3
clone_size: NA
cdr3_aa: CASSFARNQETQYF
cdr3_nt: TGTGCCAGCAGCTTTGCTAGGAATCAAGAGACCCAGTACTTC

j_call: TRBJ1-3
d_call: NA
v_call: TRBV6-5
clone_size: many
cdr3_aa: CASSLSYSGNTIYF
cdr3_nt: TGTGCCAGCAGCCTCAGTTACTCTGGAAACACCATATATTTT

j_call: TRBJ1-2
d_call: TRBD1
v_call: TRBV6-5
clone_size: many
cdr3_aa: CASSYDRANGYTF
cdr3_nt: TGTGCCAGCAGTTACGACAGGGCGAATGGCTACACCTTC

j_call: TRBJ2-5
d_call: TRBD1
v_call: TRBV29-1
clone_size: many
cdr3_aa: CSVEGTVDSTQYF
cdr3_nt: TGCAGCGTTGAGGGGACAGTTGACTCTACCCAGTACTTC

j_call: TRBJ2-2
d_call: NA
v_call: TRBV24-1
clone_size: NA
cdr3_aa: CATSRTEMNTGELFF
cdr3_nt: TGTGCCACCTCCCGGACAGAGATGAACACCGGGGAGCTGTTTTTT

j_call: TRBJ2-3
d_call: NA
v_call: TRBV5-1
clone_size: few
cdr3_aa: CASSRLALGITDTQYF
cdr3_nt: TGCGCCAGCAGTCGTCTCGCCCTCGGAATCACAGATACGCAGTATTTT

j_call: TRBJ2-7
d_call: NA
v_call: TRBV5-1
clone_size: NA
cdr3_aa: CASSLVPTGTYEQYF
cdr3_nt: TGCGCCAGCAGCTTGGTCCCCACAGGGACCTACGAGCAGTACTTC

j_call: TRBJ2-5
d_call: NA
v_call: TRBV5-1
clone_size: NA
cdr3_aa: CASSLGPTATQYF
cdr3_nt: TGCGCCAGCAGCTTGGGCCCCACCGCGACCCAGTACTTC

j_call: TRBJ1-3
d_call: NA
v_call: TRBV6-5
clone_size: many
cdr3_aa: CASSYSIADSRHTIYF
cdr3_nt: TGTGCCAGCAGTTACTCGATTGCCGACTCTCGGCACACCATATATTTT

j_call: TRBJ2-7
d_call: NA
v_call: TRBV7-2
clone_size: many
cdr3_aa: CASSLRLTTYEQYF
cdr3_nt: TGTGCCAGCAGCTTAAGACTAACTACCTACGAGCAGTACTTC

j_call: TRBJ1-2
d_call: NA
v_call: TRBV6-5
clone_size: many
cdr3_aa: CASSLGQYPWGYTF
cdr3_nt: TGTGCCAGCAGTTTAGGACAGTATCCTTGGGGCTACACCTTC

j_call: TRBJ1-3
d_call: NA
v_call: TRBV6-1
clone_size: many
cdr3_aa: CASSVLRNTIYF
cdr3_nt: TGTGCCAGCAGTGTCCTGCGAAACACCATATATTTT

j_call: TRBJ1-1
d_call: TRBD1
v_call: TRBV24-1
clone_size: many
cdr3_aa: CATSDPTGGNEAFF
cdr3_nt: TGTGCCACCAGTGATCCAACAGGGGGCAATGAAGCTTTCTTT

j_call: TRBJ1-4
d_call: NA
v_call: TRBV2
clone_size: many
cdr3_aa: CASKESGPNEKLFF
cdr3_nt: TGTGCCAGCAAAGAATCGGGACCCAATGAAAAACTGTTTTTT

j_call: TRBJ2-2
d_call: NA
v_call: TRBV4-2
clone_size: many
cdr3_aa: CASSQERTTVGELFF
cdr3_nt: TGTGCCAGCAGCCAAGAACGTACGACTGTCGGGGAGCTGTTTTTT

j_call: TRBJ1-3
d_call: NA
v_call: TRBV2
clone_size: many
cdr3_aa: CASGADSGNTIYF
cdr3_nt: TGTGCCAGCGGGGCCGACTCTGGAAACACCATATATTTT